This TCR beta chain was documented in a study of T cells in Graves' hyperthyroidism and ophthalmopathy. For the study at large: Blood was drawn when the patient was first diagnosed and still untreated. General study findings and limits: The model's output predicted ophthalmopathy at a median of approximately 6.5 months prior to onset.

RNA transcripts yielded amplified TCR beta CDR3 regions. The TCR CDR3 first-round RT-PCR relied on the HTBI primer set. Each CDR3 protein gets one entry after TCRdb re-called the multiplex PCR reads with MiXCR. Found here are roughly 380,000 distinct CDR3 sequences, roughly 14% of them singletons; the top ten hold around 21%. About this clonotype itself: Its antigen remains unidentified.

The germline gives CDR1 MNHEY, CDR2 SVGEGT. V was clipped by 5 bases and J by 1 base, with 15 bases between them. CDR3 length: 17 amino acids. The sequencing sample was made of blood. The sequence derives from a man aged 25 to 40 with Graves' hyperthyroidism that later progressed to Graves' ophthalmopathy. The rearrangement uses TRBV6-2 or TRBV6-3 and TRBJ1-6; D call uncertain. CDR3 amino acids: CASSRSHFESYNSPLHF. The CDR3 DNA reads as TGTGCCAGCAGTAGATCTCACTTTGAATCCTATAATTCACCCCTCCACTTT.